This TCR beta chain is from a study of regulatory T cells in long-lasting Graves disease. About the research overall: Persistent Graves' disease meant over 5 years of antithyroid drugs with positive TSH receptor antibodies.

The junction had 13 bases not matched to a gene; V was cut back by 5 bases and J by 7 bases. The length of the CDR3 is 15 residues. The germline gives CDR1 SEHNR, CDR2 FQNEAQ (reference sequence). Construction of TCR beta libraries relied on iRepertoire HTBI primers and on Arm-PCR targeting CDR3 regions. Methods used by the authors: Sample data revealed 60 to 80 TRBV and 12 to 15 TRBJ segments. TCRdb used MiXCR to reprocess the multiplex PCR reads, holding one entry per CDR3 protein. TCRdb's processing, not the study's, gives the V and J calls here. Of 300,000 to 500,000 distinct CDR3 sequences detected, less than 25% appear once; the ten largest clones hold around 21%. In its sample, this clonotype was seen many times. The time point: persistent/refractory GD, antithyroid drugs over 5 years with positive TRAb. PBMC-extracted RNA yielded the TCR library. As a group, patients came from one endocrinology department in Xi'an, China.

This receptor was obtained from a female donor with Graves disease. The gene calls are TRBV7-9 and TRBJ2-7, with 8 bases identical to TRBD1. Sequencing was performed on peripheral blood mononuclear cells (PBMCs), taken when the disease was refractory, from a patient treated with antithyroid drugs. The CDR3 protein is CASSPPPDRVNEQYF. The CDR3 DNA is TGTGCCAGCAGCCCCCCCCCGGACAGGGTTAATGAGCAGTACTTC.